This record looks at one T cell receptor beta chain sequence and its context. The antigen is unknown. This sample is part of a study of CD8+ T cells in alopecia areata. Notes on the study in general: Greater clonality was observed in lesional scalp samples, especially alopecia totalis/universalis, versus normal scalp. Under tofacitinib, numerous expanded lesional clonotypes remained detectable in scalp and blood.

The V end was cut by 4 bases, the J end by 4 bases, with 8 bases between. Germline loops: CDR1 SGHRS, CDR2 YFSETQ. The CDR3 extends over 12 amino acids. cDNA serving as the sequencing template came from extracted, reverse transcribed RNA. The method was immunoSEQ multiplex PCR; TCRdb's version includes in-frame clones alone and lacks a portion of them. In the table there are about 210,000 clones, 50% to 70% of which are singletons. Treatment in this sample: oral pan-JAK inhibitor, 5-10 mg twice daily. In alopecia areata patients, both lesional scalp punch biopsies and peripheral blood were collected. This chain connects TRBV5-1 to TRBJ2-5; D not certain. The TCR comes from a human donor with alopecia areata. The sequencing used CD4+ T cells sorted from blood, collected at week 4, from a patient treated with tofacitinib. CDR3 nucleotides: TGCGCCAGCAGCCCGGACGTAGAGACCCAGTACTTC. Translated: CASSPDVETQYF.